The rows below give T cell receptor beta chains drawn from one sample of a study of post-analysis software for immune sequencing data. TCRdb fed the PCR reads into MiXCR, producing one record per CDR3 protein. The sample contains a few hundred thousand distinct CDR3 sequences, roughly 30% of which appear only once. Sequencing used blood. The origin of the receptors is a girl between 10 and 17 years old with multiple sclerosis. Each CDR3 is given with its conserved first and last residue. A D gene is named only where the DNA matches it firmly. Some rows mark clone size as missing; the rest say once, few, many or name a class of expanded clone.

TRBV7-2	many	TRBJ1-1	.	TGTGCCAGCAGCTTAGCAGGGCTGAGGGACACTGAAGCTTTCTTT	CASSLAGLRDTEAFF
TRBV7-2	.	TRBJ2-7	.	TGTGCCAGCAGCTTAAATAGGGTGAACGAGCAGTACTTC	CASSLNRVNEQYF
TRBV5-1	few	TRBJ1-1	.	TGCGCCAGCAGCGGCGGTTTCGGGAACACTGAAGCTTTCTTT	CASSGGFGNTEAFF
TRBV10-1	few	TRBJ2-1	TRBD2	TGCGCCAGCACCAGAGGACTAGCGGGGAGCAATGAGCAGTTCTTC	CASTRGLAGSNEQFF
TRBV20-1	.	TRBJ1-5	.	TGCAGTGCTAGAGATCGCCAGGGAGATCGCAATCAGCCCCAGCATTTT	CSARDRQGDRNQPQHF
TRBV6-1	.	TRBJ1-2	TRBD1	TGTGCCAGCAGTCGAACTTCGGGACAGGGGAGGATGGTCTATGGCTACACCTTC	CASSRTSGQGRMVYGYTF
TRBV12-3/TRBV12-4	.	TRBJ2-1	.	TGTGCCAGCAGTTTTGGGGCCTACAATGAGCAGTTCTTC	CASSFGAYNEQFF
TRBV10-3	few	TRBJ2-7	.	TGTGCCATCAGTGAGTGGCAGGGCGACGAGCAGTACTTC	CAISEWQGDEQYF
TRBV4-1	.	TRBJ1-2	.	TGCGCCAGCAGACCAGAAGTGGTGTCCCATGGCTACACCTTC	CASRPEVVSHGYTF
TRBV18	.	TRBJ1-2	.	TGTGCCAGCTCCCGGGACCTGAGCCAGGGCTACACCTTC	CASSRDLSQGYTF
TRBV29-1	.	TRBJ1-3	.	TGCAGCGTTGAAGGGGGCGAGACGGGCGTAAACACCATATATTTT	CSVEGGETGVNTIYF
TRBV5-1	.	TRBJ2-7	.	TGCGCCAGCACCCAAGAGAGCTCCTACGAGCAGTACTTC	CASTQESSYEQYF
TRBV15	.	TRBJ2-3	TRBD2	TGTGCCACCAGCAGAGATTGGGGGGGTTGGGGTACAACAGATACGCAGTATTTT	CATSRDWGGWGTTDTQYF
TRBV7-9	few	TRBJ2-5	.	TGTGCCAGCAGCCCGGGATCGTTCGACGGAGGATTCGAGACCCAGTACTTC	CASSPGSFDGGFETQYF